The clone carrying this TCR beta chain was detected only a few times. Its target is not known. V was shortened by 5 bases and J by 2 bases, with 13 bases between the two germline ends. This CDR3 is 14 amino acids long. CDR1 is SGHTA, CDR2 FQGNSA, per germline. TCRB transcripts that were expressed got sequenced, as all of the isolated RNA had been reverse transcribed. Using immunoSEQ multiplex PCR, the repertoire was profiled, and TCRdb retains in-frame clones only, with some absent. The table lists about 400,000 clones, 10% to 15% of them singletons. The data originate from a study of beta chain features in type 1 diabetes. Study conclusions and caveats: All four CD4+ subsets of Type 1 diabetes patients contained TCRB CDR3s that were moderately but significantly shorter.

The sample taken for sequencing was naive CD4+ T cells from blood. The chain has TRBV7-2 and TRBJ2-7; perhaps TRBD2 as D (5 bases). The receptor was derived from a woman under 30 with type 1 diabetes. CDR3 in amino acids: CASSPLRVTYEQYF. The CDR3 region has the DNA TGTGCCAGCAGCCCACTGCGGGTAACCTACGAGCAGTACTTC. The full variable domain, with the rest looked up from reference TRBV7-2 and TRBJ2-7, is GAGVSQSPSNKVTEKGKDVELRCDPISGHTALYWYRQSLGQGLEFLIYFQGNSAPDKSGLPSDRFSAERTGGSVSTLTIQRTQQEDSAVYLCASSPLRVTYEQYFGPGTRLTVT.